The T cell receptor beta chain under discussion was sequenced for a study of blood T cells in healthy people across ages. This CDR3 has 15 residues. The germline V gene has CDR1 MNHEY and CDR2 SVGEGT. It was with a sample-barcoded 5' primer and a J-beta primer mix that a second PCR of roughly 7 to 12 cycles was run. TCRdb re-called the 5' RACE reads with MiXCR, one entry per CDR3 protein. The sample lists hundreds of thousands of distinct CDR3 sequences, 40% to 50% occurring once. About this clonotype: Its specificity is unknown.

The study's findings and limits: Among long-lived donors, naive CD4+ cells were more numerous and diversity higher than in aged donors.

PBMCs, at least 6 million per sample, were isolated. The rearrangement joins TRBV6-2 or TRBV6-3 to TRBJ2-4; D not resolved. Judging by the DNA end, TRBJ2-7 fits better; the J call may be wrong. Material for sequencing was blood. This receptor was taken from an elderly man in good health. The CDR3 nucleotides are TGTGCCAGCAGTTACTCGGCCACCCGATCCTACGAGCAGTACTTC. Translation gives CASSYSATRSYEQYF.